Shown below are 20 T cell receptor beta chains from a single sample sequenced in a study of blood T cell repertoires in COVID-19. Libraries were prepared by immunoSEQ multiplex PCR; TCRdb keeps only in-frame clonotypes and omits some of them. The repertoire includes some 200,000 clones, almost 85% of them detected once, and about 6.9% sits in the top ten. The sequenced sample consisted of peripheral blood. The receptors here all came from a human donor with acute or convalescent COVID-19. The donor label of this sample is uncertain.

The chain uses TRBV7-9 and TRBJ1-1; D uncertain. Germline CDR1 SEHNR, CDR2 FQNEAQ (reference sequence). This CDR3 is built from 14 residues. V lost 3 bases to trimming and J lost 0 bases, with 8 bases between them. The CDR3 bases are TGTGCCAGCAGCTTGCACACAATGAACACTGAAGCTTTCTTT. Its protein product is CASSLHTMNTEAFF.

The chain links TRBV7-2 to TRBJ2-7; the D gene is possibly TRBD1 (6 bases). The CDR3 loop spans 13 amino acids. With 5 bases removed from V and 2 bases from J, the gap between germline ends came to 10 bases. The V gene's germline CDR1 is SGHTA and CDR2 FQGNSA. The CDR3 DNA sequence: TGTGCCAGCAGCACGAGACAGGCCTACGAGCAGTACTTC. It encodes CASSTRQAYEQYF.

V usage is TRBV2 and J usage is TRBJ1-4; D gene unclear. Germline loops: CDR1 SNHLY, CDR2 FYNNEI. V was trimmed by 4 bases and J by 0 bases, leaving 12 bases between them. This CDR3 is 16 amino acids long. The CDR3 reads CASSVGSPATNEKLFF. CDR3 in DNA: TGTGCCAGCAGTGTCGGTTCCCCTGCAACTAATGAAAAACTGTTTTTT.

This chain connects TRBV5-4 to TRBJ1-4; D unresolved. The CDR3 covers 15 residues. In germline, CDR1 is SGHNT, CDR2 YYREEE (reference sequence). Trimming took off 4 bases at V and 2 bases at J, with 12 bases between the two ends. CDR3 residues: CASSQGPGTNEKLFF. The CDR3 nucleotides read TGTGCCAGCAGCCAAGGACCGGGGACTAATGAAAAACTGTTTTTT.

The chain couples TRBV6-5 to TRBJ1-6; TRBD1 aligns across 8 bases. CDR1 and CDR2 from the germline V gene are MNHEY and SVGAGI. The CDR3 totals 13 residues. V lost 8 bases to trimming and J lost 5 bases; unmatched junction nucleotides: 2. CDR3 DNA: TGTGCCAGCTGGACAGGGCATAATTCACCCCTCCACTTT. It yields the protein CASWTGHNSPLHF.

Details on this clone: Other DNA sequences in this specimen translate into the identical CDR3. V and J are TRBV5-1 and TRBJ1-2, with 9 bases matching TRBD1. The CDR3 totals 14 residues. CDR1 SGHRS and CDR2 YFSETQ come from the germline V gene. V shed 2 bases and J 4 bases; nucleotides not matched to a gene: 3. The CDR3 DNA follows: TGCGCCAGCAGCTTCGACAGGGGGGGCTATGGCTACACCTTC. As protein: CASSFDRGGYGYTF. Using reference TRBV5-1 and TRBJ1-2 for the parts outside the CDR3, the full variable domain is KAGVTQTPRYLIKTRGQQVTLSCSPISGHRSVSWYQQTPGQGLQFLFEYFSETQRNKGNFPGRFSGRQFSNSRSEMNVSTLELGDSALYLCASSFDRGGYGYTFGSGTRLTVV.

The CDR3 protein is CASKGDSHNYGYTF. DNA of the CDR3: TGTGCCAGCAAGGGGGACAGTCATAACTATGGCTACACCTTC. J is TRBJ1-2 and V is TRBV6-4, with TRBD1 identical over 7 bases. Germline trimming cut 7 bases from V and 1 base from J; bases unmatched to any gene: 6. The CDR3 is 14 residues long. Germline-derived CDR1 and CDR2 are MRHNA and SNTAGT.

This CDR3 reads CASSYGGVGGANVLTF. The CDR3 bases are TGTGCCAGCAGTTACGGCGGAGTGGGTGGGGCCAACGTCCTGACTTTC. The chain carries TRBV6-5 and TRBJ2-6; D is ambiguous. The CDR3 contains 16 residues. The germline V gene encodes CDR1 MNHEY and CDR2 SVGAGI. V lost 2 bases to trimming and J lost 3 bases, with 11 bases between them.

The CDR3 DNA is TGCGCCAGCAGCTTCGAACCCTCGGGAGCAGAGACCCAGTACTTC. Amino acids: CASSFEPSGAETQYF. The J gene is TRBJ2-5, the V gene TRBV5-1; weak D call: TRBD2 (6 bases). The V and J ends lost 2 bases and 4 bases respectively, with 15 bases between them. From germline, CDR1 is SGHRS and CDR2 YFSETQ. The CDR3 is 15 residues long.

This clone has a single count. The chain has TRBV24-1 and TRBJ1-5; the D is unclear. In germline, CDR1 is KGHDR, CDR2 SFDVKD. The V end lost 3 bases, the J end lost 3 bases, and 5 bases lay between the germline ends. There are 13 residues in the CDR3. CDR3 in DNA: TGTGCCACCAGTGATCGGGACAATCAGCCCCAGCATTTT. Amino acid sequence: CATSDRDNQPQHF.

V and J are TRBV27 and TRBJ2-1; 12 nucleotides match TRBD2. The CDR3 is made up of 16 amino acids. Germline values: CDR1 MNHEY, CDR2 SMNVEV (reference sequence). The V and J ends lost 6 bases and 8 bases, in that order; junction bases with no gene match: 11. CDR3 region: CASSNALTSGSYEQFF. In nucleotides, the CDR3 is TGTGCCAGCAGCAACGCTCTGACTAGCGGGAGTTATGAGCAGTTCTTC.

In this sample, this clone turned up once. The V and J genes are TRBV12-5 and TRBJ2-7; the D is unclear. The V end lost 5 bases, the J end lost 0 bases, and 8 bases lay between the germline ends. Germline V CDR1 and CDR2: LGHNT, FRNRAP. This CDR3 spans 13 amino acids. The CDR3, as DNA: TGTGCTAGTGGTGGCGGCCTCTCCTACGAGCAGTACTTC. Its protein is CASGGGLSYEQYF.

CDR3 nucleotides: TGCGCCAGCAGCTTAGCCGGGACAGGGTTTGGAAACACCATATATTTT. Encoded protein: CASSLAGTGFGNTIYF. The gene calls are TRBV5-1 and TRBJ1-3, with 9 bases aligning to TRBD1. Germline V CDR1 and CDR2: SGHRS, YFSETQ. The CDR3 loop spans 16 amino acids. The V and J ends lost 2 bases and 3 bases, in that order; junction bases with no gene match: 6. The variable domain in full, with the rest retrieved from reference TRBV5-1 and TRBJ1-3, is KAGVTQTPRYLIKTRGQQVTLSCSPISGHRSVSWYQQTPGQGLQFLFEYFSETQRNKGNFPGRFSGRQFSNSRSEMNVSTLELGDSALYLCASSLAGTGFGNTIYFGEGSWLTVV.

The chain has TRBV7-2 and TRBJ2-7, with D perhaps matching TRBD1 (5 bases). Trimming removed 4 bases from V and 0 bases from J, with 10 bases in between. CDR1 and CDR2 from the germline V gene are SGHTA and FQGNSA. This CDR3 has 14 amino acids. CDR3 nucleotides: TGTGCCAGCAGCTCCAGGGTAAGCTCCTACGAGCAGTACTTC. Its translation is CASSSRVSSYEQYF.

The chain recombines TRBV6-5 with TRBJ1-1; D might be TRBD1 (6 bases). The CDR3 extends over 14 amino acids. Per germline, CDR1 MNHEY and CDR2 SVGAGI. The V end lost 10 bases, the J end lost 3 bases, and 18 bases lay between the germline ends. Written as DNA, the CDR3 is TGTGCCATCCGTCAGGGGATCCGGTACACTGAAGCTTTCTTT. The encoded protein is CAIRQGIRYTEAFF.

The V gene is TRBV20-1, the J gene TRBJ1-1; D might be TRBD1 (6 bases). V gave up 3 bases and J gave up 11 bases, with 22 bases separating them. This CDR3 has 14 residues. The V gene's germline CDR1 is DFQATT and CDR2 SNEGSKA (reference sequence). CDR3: CSASTGRGSSGAFF. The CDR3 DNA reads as TGCAGTGCTAGTACCGGCAGGGGCTCCTCTGGGGCTTTCTTT.

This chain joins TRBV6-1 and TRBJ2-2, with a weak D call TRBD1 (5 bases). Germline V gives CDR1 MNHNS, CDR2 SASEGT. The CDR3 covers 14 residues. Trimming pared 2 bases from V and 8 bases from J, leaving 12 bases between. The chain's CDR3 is CASSENQGLGELFF. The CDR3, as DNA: TGTGCCAGCAGTGAAAATCAGGGTCTTGGGGAGCTGTTTTTT.

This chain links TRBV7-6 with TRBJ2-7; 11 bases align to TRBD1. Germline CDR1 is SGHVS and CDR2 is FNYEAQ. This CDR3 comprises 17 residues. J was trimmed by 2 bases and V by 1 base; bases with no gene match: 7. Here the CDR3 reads CASSLGGQGVHTYEQYF. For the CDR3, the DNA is TGTGCCAGCAGCTTAGGGGGACAGGGGGTACACACCTACGAGCAGTACTTC.

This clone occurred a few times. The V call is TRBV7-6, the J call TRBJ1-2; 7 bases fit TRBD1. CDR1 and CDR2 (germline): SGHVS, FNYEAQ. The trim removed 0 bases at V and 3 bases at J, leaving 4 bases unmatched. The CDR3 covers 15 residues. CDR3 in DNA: TGTGCCAGCAGCTTAGCCCCGGGACAGCACTATGGCTACACCTTC. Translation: CASSLAPGQHYGYTF.

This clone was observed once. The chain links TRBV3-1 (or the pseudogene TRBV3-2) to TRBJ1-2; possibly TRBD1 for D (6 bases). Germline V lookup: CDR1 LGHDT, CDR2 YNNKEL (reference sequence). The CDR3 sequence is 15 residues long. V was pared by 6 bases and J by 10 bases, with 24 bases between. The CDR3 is CASRDNLGGRFDYTF. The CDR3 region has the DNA TGTGCCAGCAGGGACAACCTTGGGGGCAGATTTGACTACACCTTC.